This T cell receptor beta chain was captured by sequencing in a study of shared clonotypes between healthy human individuals. The repertoire was sequenced with immunoSEQ multiplex PCR; TCRdb's copy has only in-frame clones and lacks some. The data hold about 710,000 clones, with over 55% observed a single time. This clone has just one count. Trimming took off 6 bases at V and 6 bases at J, with 9 bases between the two ends. Germline CDR1 and CDR2: MNHEY and SVGAGI. This CDR3 is 11 amino acids long. The chain carries TRBV6-5 and TRBJ2-7; D ambiguous. The sequencing input was memory CD4+ T cells sorted from blood. Indicated subset: CD45RA-negative fraction. The sequence derives from a woman aged 25 to 39 in good health. The DNA of the CDR3 is TGTGCCAGCAGCGATCGATTCGAGCAGTACTTC. It codes for CASSDRFEQYF.